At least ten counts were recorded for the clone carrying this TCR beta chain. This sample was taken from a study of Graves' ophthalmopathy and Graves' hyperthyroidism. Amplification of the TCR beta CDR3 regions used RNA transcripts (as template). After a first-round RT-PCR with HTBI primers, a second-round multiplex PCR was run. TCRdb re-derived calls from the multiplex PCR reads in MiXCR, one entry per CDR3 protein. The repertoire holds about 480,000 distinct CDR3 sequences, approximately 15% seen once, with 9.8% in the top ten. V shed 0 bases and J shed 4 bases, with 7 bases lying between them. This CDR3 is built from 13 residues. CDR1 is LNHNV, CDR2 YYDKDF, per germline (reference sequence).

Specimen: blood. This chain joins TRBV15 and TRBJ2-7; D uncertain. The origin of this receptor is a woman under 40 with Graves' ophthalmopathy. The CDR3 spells CATSRDKVYEQYF. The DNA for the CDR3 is TGTGCCACCAGCAGAGATAAGGTATACGAGCAGTACTTC.